The 25 T cell receptor beta chains in this list originate from one sample, sequenced in a study of blood T cell repertoires in COVID-19. Some clones are missing from TCRdb's copy, which holds only in-frame ones; the method was immunoSEQ multiplex PCR. The sample contains about 440,000 clones, around 88% of which appear only once. Sequenced input: peripheral blood. These receptors all stem from a woman aged 25-40 years with acute or convalescent COVID-19.

The chain's CDR3 is CASSLGGQGGHEQYF. The CDR3 DNA sequence: TGTGCCAGCAGCTTAGGGGGACAGGGGGGGCACGAGCAGTACTTC. V usage is TRBV11-2 and J usage is TRBJ2-7, with 11 bases identical to TRBD1. The CDR3 is 15 amino acids. Germline V gene sequence: CDR1 SGHAT, CDR2 FQNNGV. V dropped 1 base and J dropped 5; count of bases not matched to a gene: 4.

The chain combines TRBV18 with TRBJ1-2; D perhaps matches TRBD1 (6 bases). The CDR3 extends over 15 amino acids. V was cut by 0 bases and J by 7 bases, with 15 bases left in between. Germline loops: CDR1 KGHSH, CDR2 LQKENI. In DNA form, the CDR3 reads TGTGCCAGCTCACCACCGGCAGGGGCCATAGGTGGCTACACCTTC. It translates to CASSPPAGAIGGYTF.

This chain links TRBV19 with TRBJ1-1, with TRBD1 as a possible D gene (6 bases). Between the trimmed V and J ends, which lost 4 bases and 3 bases, there was a span of 18 bases. The CDR3 length is 16 residues. The germline gives CDR1 LNHDA, CDR2 SQIVND (reference sequence). The CDR3: CASSTTGRGGYTEAFF. The CDR3 nucleotides are TGTGCCAGTAGTACCACAGGGAGGGGAGGGTACACTGAAGCTTTCTTT.

The chain combines TRBV28 with TRBJ2-3; 8 positions match TRBD1. The germline gives CDR1 MDHEN, CDR2 SYDVKM. The CDR3 runs to 15 residues. Trimming at V came to 6 bases and at J to 3 bases, leaving 8 bases not matched to a gene. Written as DNA, the CDR3 is TGTGCCAGCAGGCTGGACAGGGAGGCGACAGATACGCAGTATTTT. Protein: CASRLDREATDTQYF.

The chain has TRBV5-1 and TRBJ1-1, with TRBD1 matching over 9 bases. The CDR3 runs 14 residues. Losses at the gene ends were 4 bases for V and 4 bases for J; bases not matched to a gene: 5. Germline V gene sequence: CDR1 SGHRS, CDR2 YFSETQ. The CDR3 sequence: CASSRQGGTTEAFF. The CDR3 bases are TGCGCCAGCAGCCGACAGGGGGGGACCACTGAAGCTTTCTTT.

As regards this clone: The same CDR3 also results from other DNA sequences found in this sample. V is TRBV4-1 and J is TRBJ2-7, with 9 bases that match TRBD1. In germline, CDR1 is MGHRA, CDR2 YSYEKL. The junction had 0 bases not matched to a gene; V was cut back by 3 bases and J by 3 bases. The CDR3 consists of 13 residues. CDR3 loop: CASSQDRGYEQYF. The DNA of the CDR3 is TGCGCCAGCAGCCAGGACAGGGGCTACGAGCAGTACTTC.

The gene calls are TRBV6-2 or TRBV6-3 and TRBJ1-1; D is perhaps TRBD1 (5 bases). This CDR3 has 14 amino acids. Germline V gene data show CDR1 as MNHEY and CDR2 as SVGEGT. Trimming stripped 0 bases from V and 6 bases from J, with 11 bases between. The CDR3 loop reads CASSYSGTGAEAFF. CDR3 DNA sequence: TGTGCCAGCAGTTACTCTGGGACGGGGGCTGAAGCTTTCTTT.

The V gene is TRBV5-5, the J gene TRBJ1-6; D call uncertain. V was clipped by 2 bases and J by 2 bases, with 11 bases between them. Germline CDR1 SGHKS, CDR2 YYEKEE (reference sequence). The CDR3 contains 16 residues. As DNA, the CDR3 is TGTGCCAGCAGCTTTCTTTTCCTCGCCTATAATTCACCCCTCCACTTT. This encodes CASSFLFLAYNSPLHF.

This clone has more than one count but fewer than ten. The V call is TRBV7-8, the J call TRBJ1-6; D is unresolved. The CDR3 spans 15 residues. CDR1 is SGHVS, CDR2 FQNEAQ, per germline. The ends were cut back, 1 base at V and 7 bases at J, with 11 bases in the middle. CDR3: CASSLVPGSNSPLHF. As DNA, the CDR3 is TGTGCCAGCAGCTTAGTCCCAGGATCAAATTCACCCCTCCACTTT.

This clone was seen a single time. The chain links TRBV9 to TRBJ2-5; the match to TRBD2 covers 11 bases. Trimming at V came to 2 bases and at J to 4 bases, leaving 4 bases not matched to a gene. The CDR3 is made up of 15 amino acids. Germline values: CDR1 SGDLS, CDR2 YYNGEE. The CDR3 nucleotides read TGTGCCAGCAGCGTTAGCGGGGGGGGTGGAGAGACCCAGTACTTC. It encodes CASSVSGGGGETQYF.

The chain has TRBV5-4 and TRBJ2-1; D is unresolved. The germline gives CDR1 SGHNT, CDR2 YYREEE (reference sequence). The CDR3 runs 13 residues. Trimming stripped 0 bases from V and 5 bases from J, with 6 bases between. CDR3 nucleotides: TGTGCCAGCAGCTTGGTTACAGACAATGAGCAGTTCTTC. Translating it yields CASSLVTDNEQFF.

The chain has TRBV27 and TRBJ2-4; 12 bases agree with TRBD2. With 7 bases clipped from V and 8 bases from J, the junction kept 6 bases outside the gene matches. Germline-derived CDR1 and CDR2 are MNHEY and SMNVEV (reference sequence). This CDR3 is 14 amino acids long. The CDR3: CASIRTSGDHIQYF. CDR3 DNA: TGTGCCAGCATTCGGACTAGCGGGGACCACATTCAGTACTTC.

This chain uses TRBV10-2 with TRBJ1-6, with TRBD1 matching over 8 bases. Germline lookup yields CDR1 WSHSY and CDR2 SAAADI. The CDR3 length is 17 residues. J was trimmed by 6 bases and V by 6 bases; bases with no gene match: 13. The CDR3 spells CASRQLSPGQVNSPLHF. The DNA of the CDR3 is TGCGCCAGCAGACAACTATCACCGGGACAGGTTAATTCACCCCTCCACTTT.

The rearrangement links TRBV12-3 or TRBV12-4 to TRBJ2-1; TRBD1 might be the D (6 bases). V was clipped by 2 bases and J by 8 bases, with 7 bases between them. CDR3 size: 12 residues. The CDR3 nucleotides read TGTGCCAGCAGTTTAAAGGGGGATGAGCAGTTCTTC. Encoded protein: CASSLKGDEQFF.

The CDR3 spells CASRGQPGLNNQPQHF. The CDR3 DNA reads TGTGCCAGCAGGGGACAACCGGGACTAAACAATCAGCCCCAGCATTTT. The genes are TRBV6-6 and TRBJ1-5; D perhaps matches TRBD1 (6 bases). In germline, CDR1 is MNHNY, CDR2 SVGAGI (reference sequence). Trimming removed 6 bases from V and 3 bases from J, with 18 bases in between. The CDR3 runs to 16 residues.

The chain employs TRBV7-9 and TRBJ2-3; 8 nucleotides line up with TRBD1. This CDR3 comprises 15 residues. CDR1 is SEHNR, CDR2 FQNEAQ, per germline (reference sequence). V lost 1 base, J lost 7 bases, and 7 bases stayed unmatched. The CDR3 sequence: CASSLGAGGEYTQYF. The CDR3 DNA reads as TGTGCCAGCAGCTTAGGTGCAGGGGGCGAGTATACGCAGTATTTT.

The chain employs TRBV27 and TRBJ1-6, with TRBD1 as a possible D gene (5 bases). V was clipped by 8 bases and J by 6 bases, with 14 bases between them. The CDR3 has 14 residues. From germline, CDR1 is MNHEY and CDR2 SMNVEV (reference sequence). DNA of the CDR3: TGTGCCAGCCTCAGCAGGGAGGGTAATTCACCCCTCCACTTT. It specifies CASLSREGNSPLHF.

This clone has only a few counts. The chain has TRBV3-1 (or the pseudogene TRBV3-2) and TRBJ1-5; D is ambiguous. The V end lost 3 bases, the J end lost 4 bases, and 10 bases lay between the germline ends. Germline V gene data show CDR1 as LGHDT and CDR2 as YNNKEL (reference sequence). The CDR3 sequence is 14 residues long. The CDR3 sequence is CASSQTGFNQPQHF. The CDR3 DNA sequence: TGTGCCAGCAGCCAGACGGGGTTTAATCAGCCCCAGCATTTT.

The chain couples TRBV4-1 to TRBJ2-2, with D perhaps matching TRBD1 (5 bases). This CDR3 is built from 15 residues. In germline, CDR1 is MGHRA, CDR2 YSYEKL. V was pared by 0 bases and J by 10 bases, with 15 bases between. CDR3 bases: TGCGCCAGCAGCCAAGATTCGACAGTCCAGGAGGAGCTGTTTTTT. Its protein is CASSQDSTVQEELFF.

This sequence joins TRBV6-2 or TRBV6-3 and TRBJ2-5; 14 bases map to TRBD2. The CDR3 is 18 amino acids. The V gene end was trimmed by 2 bases and the J gene end by 5 bases; junction bases not matched to a gene: 10. CDR1 MNHEY and CDR2 SVGEGT come from the germline V gene. The CDR3 region has the DNA TGTGCCAGCAGTTACCTGAGGACTAGCGGGGGGCCCGGGGAGACCCAGTACTTC. Translating gives CASSYLRTSGGPGETQYF.

The chain joins TRBV6-4 to TRBJ1-1; tentative D call: TRBD1 (5 bases). The CDR3 length is 13 residues. With 5 bases removed from V and 11 bases from J, the gap between germline ends came to 18 bases. CDR1 is MRHNA, CDR2 SNTAGT, per germline. In nucleotides, the CDR3 is TGTGCCAGCAGTTCAGGGCCAACCAGCCAGGCTTTCTTT. Translation gives CASSSGPTSQAFF.

The chain uses TRBV28 and TRBJ2-2, with 8 nucleotides matching TRBD2. Germline assignment: CDR1 MDHEN and CDR2 SYDVKM. The CDR3 runs 14 residues. The ends lost 7 bases at V and 5 bases at J; junction bases unmatched: 6. DNA of the CDR3: TGTGCCAGCATCAAAGGCGGGGGGACCGGGGAGCTGTTTTTT. Translation: CASIKGGGTGELFF. Filled out from reference TRBV28 and TRBJ2-2, the complete variable domain reads DVKVTQSSRYLVKRTGEKVFLECVQDMDHENMFWYRQDPGLGLRLIYFSYDVKMKEKGDIPEGYSVSREKKERFSLILESASTNQTSMYLCASIKGGGTGELFFGEGSRLTVL.

The chain combines TRBV29-1 with TRBJ2-1; 7 nucleotides match TRBD1. Germline loops: CDR1 SQVTM, CDR2 ANQGSEA. V was clipped by 6 bases and J by 3 bases; unmatched bases: 8. The CDR3 runs 14 residues. This CDR3 reads CSVTRDRNYNEQFF. The DNA of the CDR3 is TGCAGCGTGACTCGGGACAGAAACTACAATGAGCAGTTCTTC.

The chain joins TRBV5-1 to TRBJ2-1; 9 nucleotides agree with TRBD1. Germline V gene lookup returns CDR1 SGHRS and CDR2 YFSETQ. The CDR3 totals 15 residues. V trimming: 2 bases; J trimming: 6 bases; junction bases outside the gene matches: 6. The CDR3 DNA follows: TGCGCCAGCAGCTTTTGGGACAGGGACGCCAATGAGCAGTTCTTC. Its translation: CASSFWDRDANEQFF.

The rearrangement uses TRBV4-1 and TRBJ1-6; TRBD1 might be the D (5 bases). This CDR3 spans 16 amino acids. Trimming left V 0 bases short and J 6 bases short, with 12 bases between. Germline V lookup: CDR1 MGHRA, CDR2 YSYEKL. CDR3 sequence reads: CASSQEGGVGNSPLHF. The CDR3 nucleotides read TGCGCCAGCAGCCAAGAGGGGGGGGTAGGTAATTCACCCCTCCACTTT.